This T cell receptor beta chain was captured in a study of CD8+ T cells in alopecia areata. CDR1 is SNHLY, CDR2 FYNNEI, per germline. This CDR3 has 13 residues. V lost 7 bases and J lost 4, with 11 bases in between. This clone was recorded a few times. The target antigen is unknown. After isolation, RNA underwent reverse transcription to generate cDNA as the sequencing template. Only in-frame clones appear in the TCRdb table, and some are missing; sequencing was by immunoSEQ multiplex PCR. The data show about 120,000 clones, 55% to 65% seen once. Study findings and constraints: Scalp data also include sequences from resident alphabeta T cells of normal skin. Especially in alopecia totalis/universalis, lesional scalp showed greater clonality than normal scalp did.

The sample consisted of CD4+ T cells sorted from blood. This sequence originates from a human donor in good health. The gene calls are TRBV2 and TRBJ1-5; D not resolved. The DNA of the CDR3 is TGTGCCAGCATTAGGGCACGGAATCAGCCCCAGCATTTT. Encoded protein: CASIRARNQPQHF.